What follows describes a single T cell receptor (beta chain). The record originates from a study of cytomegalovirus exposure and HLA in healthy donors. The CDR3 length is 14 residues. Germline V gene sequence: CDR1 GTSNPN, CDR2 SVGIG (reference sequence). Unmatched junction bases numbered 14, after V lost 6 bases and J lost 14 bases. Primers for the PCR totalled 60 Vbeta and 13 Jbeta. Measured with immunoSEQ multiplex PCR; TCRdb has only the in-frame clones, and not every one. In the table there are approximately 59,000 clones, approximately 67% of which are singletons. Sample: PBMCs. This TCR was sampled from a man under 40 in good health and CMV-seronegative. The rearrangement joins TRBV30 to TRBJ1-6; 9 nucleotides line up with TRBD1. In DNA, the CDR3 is TGTGCCTGCACCGGGACAGGGAATGTAGGGTCCCTCCACTTT. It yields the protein CACTGTGNVGSLHF.